The table lists the clone carrying this T cell receptor beta chain with a few counts. Its specificity is unknown. Treatment of any kind had been given to no patient before thyroid surgery. The record originates from a study of metastatic and nonmetastatic thyroid tumors. Study as a whole: Across blood and tumor or nodule tissue, repertoires from malignant and benign thyroid patients were compared with one another. Points from the study as a whole: A significant increase in TCR beta diversity was reportedly seen in malignant thyroid tumors relative to benign nodules, in blood and tumor.

Trimming removed 2 bases at V and 4 bases at J, with 2 bases between. The CDR3 has 11 residues. TCRdb re-analyzed the PCR reads using MiXCR. The top ten hold approximately 9.9% of the sample, which has around 38,000 clones, more than 25% seen once. The gene calls are TRBV12-3 or TRBV12-4 and TRBJ2-5; D is unclear. The source is a female donor with papillary thyroid cancer or a benign thyroid nodule (not recorded which). Some clones in this sample may be carry-over from other donors' samples. The sequenced material came from blood. CDR3 loop: CASSLSETQYF. The DNA of the CDR3 is TGTGCCAGCAGTTTATCAGAGACCCAGTACTTC.